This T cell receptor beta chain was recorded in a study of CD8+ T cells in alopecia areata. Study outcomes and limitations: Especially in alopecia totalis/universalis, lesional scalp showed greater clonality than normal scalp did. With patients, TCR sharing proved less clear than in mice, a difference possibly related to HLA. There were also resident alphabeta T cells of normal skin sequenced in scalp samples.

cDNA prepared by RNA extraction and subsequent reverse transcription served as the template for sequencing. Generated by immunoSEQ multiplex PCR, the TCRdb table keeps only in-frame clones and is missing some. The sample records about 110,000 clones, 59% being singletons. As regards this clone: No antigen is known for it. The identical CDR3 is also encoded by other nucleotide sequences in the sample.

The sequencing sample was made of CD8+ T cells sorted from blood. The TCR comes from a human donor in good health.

Here the CDR3 reads CASSLGSSYNEQFF. CDR3 coding DNA: TGTGCCAGCAGCTTGGGCTCCTCCTACAATGAGCAGTTCTTC. This chain uses TRBV5-6 with TRBJ2-1; D not resolved. V gave up 0 bases and J gave up 0 bases, with 4 bases separating them. CDR3 length equals 14 residues. Per the germline V gene, CDR1 is SGHDT and CDR2 is YYEEEE.